This paragraph covers one TCR beta chain sequence. How the authors handled the data: Reference gene primer amplification gave nucleated cell count estimates. The protocol was immunoSEQ multiplex PCR, while the TCRdb copy is restricted to in-frame clones and leaves out a portion. V, J and clone size are taken as reported in that table, and D and trimming were inferred from the DNA itself. The table lists about 35,000 clones, 87% of them singletons. This CDR3 comprises 12 residues. V lost 3 bases and J 4 bases, leaving 6 bases between the germline ends. The germline V gene encodes CDR1 SQVTM and CDR2 ANQGSEA. This sample was taken from a study of blood T cell repertoires in COVID-19. Study in general: Both acute and convalescent COVID-19 samples were obtained from the United States, Italy and Spain. PBMCs, B-cell-depleted T cells, or T cells provided the cDNA or gDNA that made up the material.

The genes are TRBV29-1 and TRBJ2-2, with D uncertain. Input material: peripheral blood. This receptor was obtained from a man older than 75 with active COVID-19. This chain's CDR3 is CSVDRGTGELFF. The CDR3 DNA sequence: TGCAGCGTTGATCGCGGCACCGGGGAGCTGTTTTTT.